What follows describes a single TCR beta chain. The sample originates from a study of blood T cells in healthy people across ages. About the study: Researchers report that template switching captured about one barcoded beta molecule per two T cells.

With 4 bases clipped from V and 3 bases from J, the junction kept 3 bases outside the gene matches. This CDR3 is 13 amino acids long. Per germline, CDR1 SNHLY and CDR2 FYNNEI. Sample-barcoded 5' priming and a J-beta primer mix drove a second PCR of about 6 to 11 cycles. TCRdb re-called the 5' RACE reads with MiXCR, one entry per CDR3 protein. Among around 1,000,000 distinct CDR3 sequences listed, less than 25% were seen once. The same sample was also studied in work on T cells of mothers and their children.

The V gene is TRBV2, the J gene TRBJ2-7; TRBD1 matches at 7 bases. The sequencing sample was made of blood. The receptor was derived from a girl aged 2 to 10 in good health. The CDR3 spells CASSGDRHYEQYF. The CDR3 DNA follows: TGTGCCAGCAGTGGGGACAGACACTACGAGCAGTACTTC.